The 24 T cell receptor beta chains given below trace back to one sample, sequenced in a study of T cells expressing NK-cell markers. From the 5' RACE reads, TCRdb lists one entry per CDR3 protein and no DNA. The sample's table shows roughly 390,000 distinct CDR3 sequences. The material sequenced was blood T cells: a sorted CD56 or NKG2C T cell subset, CD4+ or CD8+ T cells, or bulk PBMC T cells (not recorded which). The source is a woman aged 50 to 60 in good health.

The gene calls are TRBV7-2 and TRBJ1-1; TCRdb proposes TRBD1, but this gene call is untestable without DNA. The germline gives CDR1 SGHTA, CDR2 FQGNSA. The CDR3 has 16 amino acids. Here the CDR3 reads CASRRQGWLSNTEAFF.

The chain uses TRBV6-1 and TRBJ2-5; checking the TCRdb D call of TRBD2 is not possible without DNA. CDR1 MNHNS and CDR2 SASEGT come from the germline V gene. There are 17 residues in the CDR3. The CDR3 protein is CASTPGLAGVRGETQYF.

The rearrangement joins TRBV10-3 to TRBJ1-1. The CDR3 loop spans 13 amino acids. Per germline, CDR1 ENHRY and CDR2 SYGVKD. CDR3 in amino acids: CAITAEMNTEAFF.

The chain combines TRBV16 with TRBJ2-1; TCRdb designates TRBD2, a call that cannot be tested without DNA. CDR3 length: 17 residues. Germline CDR1 KGHSY, CDR2 FQNENV. CDR3 sequence reads: CASSQSPTSGAGNEQFF.

The chain carries TRBV24-1 and TRBJ2-1. CDR3 length: 13 amino acids. CDR1 KGHDR and CDR2 SFDVKD come from the germline V gene. The CDR3 protein is CATRGDGYNEQFF.

The chain carries TRBV29-1 and TRBJ1-2; TCRdb calls TRBD1, which cannot be checked without DNA. This CDR3 region has 16 residues. The germline V gene encodes CDR1 SQVTM and CDR2 ANQGSEA. CDR3 region: CSATGTGGIDNYGYTF.

The chain has TRBV5-1 and TRBJ1-2; TCRdb's D call, TRBD1, is unchecked because there is no DNA. This CDR3 comprises 15 residues. CDR1 and CDR2 from the germline V gene are SGHRS and YFSETQ. CDR3 loop: CASSLVSGQNYGYTF.

V gene TRBV5-6 combines with J gene TRBJ1-2; the TCRdb D gene call, TRBD1, has no DNA to confirm it. From germline, CDR1 is SGHDT and CDR2 YYEEEE. The CDR3 contains 13 residues. CDR3 region: CASSLTLPGGYTF.

The chain is built from TRBV2 and TRBJ1-1; TCRdb calls TRBD1, which cannot be checked without DNA. The CDR3 totals 16 residues. Germline values: CDR1 SNHLY, CDR2 FYNNEI. CDR3 in amino acids: CASKWTGEDANTEAFF.

The V call is TRBV19, the J call TRBJ2-1; TCRdb picks TRBD2, but there is no DNA to check that call. Germline CDR1 is LNHDA and CDR2 is SQIVND (reference sequence). The length of the CDR3 is 14 residues. The CDR3 reads CASRTGTSLNEQFF.

The CDR3 is CASSQGFEQETQYF. V is TRBV12-3 or TRBV12-4 and J is TRBJ2-5; the TRBD1 assignment by TCRdb is unverifiable without DNA. The CDR3 is 14 residues long.

The chain uses TRBV13 and TRBJ2-2; the TCRdb D gene call, TRBD1, has no DNA to confirm it. CDR1 is PRHDT and CDR2 is FYEKMQ in the germline V gene (reference sequence). CDR3 length: 15 residues. The CDR3 sequence: CASSFVGGATGELFF.

The genes are TRBV20-1 and TRBJ2-1; TCRdb outputs TRBD1, but without DNA this stays unchecked. The CDR3 loop spans 14 amino acids. From germline, CDR1 is DFQATT and CDR2 SNEGSKA (reference sequence). Here the CDR3 reads CSAYVPGQGNEQFF.

The genes are TRBV20-1 and TRBJ1-2; TCRdb proposes TRBD1, but this gene call is untestable without DNA. This CDR3 has 15 amino acids. Germline loops: CDR1 DFQATT, CDR2 SNEGSKA (reference sequence). CDR3 protein: CSARPTAGAYYGYTF.

The J gene is TRBJ2-2, the V gene TRBV29-1. Germline lookup yields CDR1 SQVTM and CDR2 ANQGSEA. The CDR3 contains 13 residues. CDR3 sequence reads: CSVLSDHTGELFF.

The rearrangement joins TRBV15 to TRBJ2-5; TCRdb's D call of TRBD2 is untestable without DNA. The CDR3 is 12 amino acids. From germline, CDR1 is LNHNV and CDR2 YYDKDF (reference sequence). CDR3 in amino acids: CATSVRGTDQYF.

V is TRBV5-5 and J is TRBJ2-3; TCRdb's D gene call, TRBD1, goes unchecked for lack of DNA. The germline gives CDR1 SGHKS, CDR2 YYEKEE (reference sequence). This CDR3 is built from 17 residues. CDR3: CASSRKLDRGGTDTQYF.

V gene TRBV5-1 combines with J gene TRBJ2-2; TCRdb lists TRBD2, though no DNA is available to test this call. CDR1 SGHRS and CDR2 YFSETQ come from the germline V gene. The CDR3 totals 17 residues. CDR3 loop: CASSLDGGLAVGGELFF. Full variable domain (remainder filled in from reference TRBV5-1 and TRBJ2-2): KAGVTQTPRYLIKTRGQQVTLSCSPISGHRSVSWYQQTPGQGLQFLFEYFSETQRNKGNFPGRFSGRQFSNSRSEMNVSTLELGDSALYLCASSLDGGLAVGGELFFGEGSRLTVL.

The chain is built from TRBV7-9 and TRBJ2-2; the TRBD1 assignment by TCRdb is unverifiable without DNA. This CDR3 contains 14 residues. Germline-derived CDR1 and CDR2 are SEHNR and FQNEAQ (reference sequence). This CDR3 is CASSPWSAMGELFF.

This chain joins TRBV4-2 and TRBJ2-3; TCRdb lists TRBD1, though no DNA is available to test this call. The length of the CDR3 is 16 residues. Germline loops: CDR1 LGHNA, CDR2 YNFKEQ. CDR3 sequence reads: CASSLTLPKGPDTQYF.

The chain joins TRBV27 to TRBJ2-1. The CDR3 extends over 13 amino acids. Germline CDR1 and CDR2: MNHEY and SMNVEV (reference sequence). CDR3 loop: CASSFRGYNEQFF.

This chain uses TRBV12-3 or TRBV12-4 with TRBJ1-5; no DNA is available, so the TRBD1 call from TCRdb remains unchecked. The CDR3 is 18 amino acids. CDR3 sequence: CASSLSGRWGYSNQPQHF.

The gene calls are TRBV20-1 and TRBJ1-6. The CDR3 covers 16 residues. Germline V lookup: CDR1 DFQATT, CDR2 SNEGSKA (reference sequence). CDR3 protein: CSAIPIDGSYNSPLHF.

This rearrangement joins TRBV24-1 to TRBJ2-1; as DNA is missing, the TRBD2 call by TCRdb cannot be tested. Per germline, CDR1 KGHDR and CDR2 SFDVKD. This CDR3 is 19 amino acids long. The CDR3 spells CATSDPRLAGLSSYNEQFF.